This TCR beta chain was sequenced in a study of cytomegalovirus exposure and HLA in healthy donors (dated by TCRdb to the late 2010s). At the level of the whole study: An earlier analysis of a few hundred of the donors reported 276 Gb of sequence data and approximately 120 million unique TCR beta sequences obtained from about 180 million T cells. An early release that covered about 600 HLA-typed donors contained 300 to 350 gigabases of sequencing data and 85 million to 100 million unique TCR sequences. Of the roughly 400 genotyped donors, 65% to 90% fell in the genetic ancestry cluster associated with self-reported Caucasian donors. The study aimed to test whether signatures of past pathogen exposure could be identified by cataloging public T cell receptors. The study used immunosequencing to profile the T cell repertoires of 600 to 850 subjects and linked those repertoires to cytomegalovirus serostatus. Besides the first cohort of around 670 subjects, a separate validation cohort made up of some 110 different subjects was used. The study combined high-throughput TCR immunosequencing, statistical association of individual TCRs with disease status, and machine learning to predict cytomegalovirus infection status. A later analysis re-analyzed previously published TCR beta repertoires from hundreds of donors and added high-resolution HLA genotyping to study TCR occurrence patterns. Rather than drawing on any new phenotypic data, the later analysis identified candidate immune exposures from TCR beta sequences and the way those sequences occurred across donors. In an earlier analysis of around 540 of the donors, high-throughput TCR beta sequencing was used to judge whether each TCR beta V gene segment behaved as functional or pseudogenic. Donor age, sex, ethnicity and CMV serostatus were collected together with the repertoire data. A later genetic analysis used genome-wide SNP genotypes for 398 of the 666 donors, treating that subset as a discovery cohort. Every discovery cohort repertoire had been produced on one sequencing platform. Class I and class II HLA loci were covered by the typing at four-digit resolution. The number of donors typed differed by locus, with about 629-630 for A, B, C, DRB1 and DQB1, around 560 for DQA1, 600 to 610 for DPA1, and about 450 for DPB1. About five DR-DQ haplotypes were treated as single units for association and clustering because of strong linkage in the cohort. On average, roughly 250,000 unique TCR beta nucleotide sequences were sequenced per donor among several hundred genotyped donors of the cohort, with roughly 19% of those sequences being non-productive.

What the study reported, not specific to this receptor: A further reported finding was that TCR beta sequences accurately predicted the HLA-A and HLA-B alleles for most subjects in the first cohort. Because some donors lacked HLA typing at each locus, the association tests relied only on the typed subset. A total of 150 to 200 TCR beta chains were listed by the study as associated with cytomegalovirus. The authors suggested that the approach could potentially be generalized to other disease states and immunological phenotypes. Correlated functional status among segregating V segments might reflect linkage disequilibrium, but an unknown experimental factor could not be ruled out. A cluster of highly shared sequence variants was judged likely to represent a technical artifact of the sequencing pipeline. Compared with equally common non-associated chains, HLA-associated TCR beta chains in a later analysis were more clonally expanded and had lower generation probabilities. Sequencing depth was assumed to be roughly uniform across donors in the presence/absence analyses, though that assumption may not hold. Strong co-occurrence of HLA alleles, especially DR and DQ, made assigning TCR associations to individual alleles difficult. Because the 87-base-pair reads could not distinguish some IMGT-functional V segments, including TRBV6-2 and TRBV6-3, those segments were excluded. At a false discovery rate of 0.05, a later analysis linked 16,951 TCR beta sequences to specific HLA alleles. The cohort was sequenced for TCR beta chains only, and without alpha or paired-chain data the features that could be detected were limited. V-gene and J-gene trimming of TCR beta chains was associated with a missense DCLRE1C variant in a later genetic analysis, and the association was replicated in an independent cohort. In vitro tests confirmed that a few of the cytomegalovirus-associated TCR beta chains recognize cytomegalovirus antigens. The classifier was reported to diagnose cytomegalovirus status with high specificity and sensitivity in both the original cohort and the validation cohort. According to a later analysis, TCR association rates differed among HLA loci, with DRB1 alleles showing the most associated TCRs and HLA-C alleles showing the fewest. Several of the top co-occurrence clusters appeared to be linked to parvovirus B19, influenza, CMV and Epstein-Barr virus, according to a later analysis. For the cohort, immune exposure information was limited to CMV serostatus. Most TCR sequences were seen in very few donors, while some public TCRs were found in many individuals. Most CMV-associated TCR beta chains appeared to be HLA-restricted in a later analysis, and the HLA associations seemed to be driven largely by CMV exposure. In an earlier analysis of around 500 of the donors, most TCR beta V segments appeared in productive rearrangements about 87% or about 30% of the time, broadly matching IMGT annotations. Approximately 18 rarely observed V segments, including chromosome 9 orphons, were excluded from the earlier analysis of some 590 of the donors because counts were too low. Compared with the 666-donor mean, donors in an Asian-associated ancestry cluster had fewer N-insertions in productive TCRs, according to a later genetic analysis.

The cohort was made up of 666 healthy bone marrow donors. At the time of sampling, every cohort member was nominally healthy, though immune exposures that went unrecorded were likely present. The donor was CMV seronegative and belonged to the group of around 350 seronegative cohort members. Every donor gave a peripheral blood sample, and the peripheral blood mononuclear cells from that sample were used for TCR beta sequencing. Genomic DNA extraction from the blood cell samples was performed with the Qiagen DNeasy Blood Extraction Kit. In the germline V gene, CDR1 corresponds to MNHNS and CDR2 to SASEGT. The CDR3 measures 14 amino acids from cysteine to phenylalanine. Left in the record is the CDR3 DNA by itself, 42 bases read in frame from the first base. Receptor libraries were prepared by the immunoSEQ multiplex PCR assay. The multiplex PCR relied on a mix of 60 forward primers for TCR Vbeta segments and 13 reverse primers for TCR Jbeta segments. The CDR3 region of rearranged TCR beta genes was amplified from genomic DNA with a multiplex PCR assay. The Illumina HiSeq System was used to sequence the amplified TCR beta libraries as 87-base-pair reads. The published analysis was carried out like this. In a later analysis, some 80 million unique TCR beta chains were counted across the roughly 670 repertoires, and roughly 9.9 million of these chains were shared by at least two donors. Raw reads were error-corrected and collapsed into unique sequences by a nearest-neighbor algorithm in which closely related sequences were merged to remove PCR and sequencing errors. Alignment of CDR3 sequences to IMGT reference sequences was used to assign V, D and J gene segments. For a sequence to be retained, a match of at least six nucleotides to both a V gene segment and a J gene segment was required. Rearrangements were called productive when the CDR3 lacked stop codons and stayed in frame with V and J; all others were non-productive. Following IMGT convention, CDR3 was defined as the stretch from the second conserved V-encoded cysteine up to the conserved J-encoded phenylalanine. The earlier analysis of about 560 of the donors excluded any sequence lacking an unambiguous match to a single V gene segment. In an earlier analysis of around 600 of the donors, V segments were called functional above 56.7% productive rearrangements and were called segregating when the between-donor standard deviation exceeded 5%. A statistical classification framework was built for diagnosing cytomegalovirus status from the catalog of TCR beta chain sequences. In a later analysis, V and J genes were assigned by comparing TCR nucleotide sequences against IMGT/GENE-DB human TR gene sequences. The TCRdist pipeline was used in a later analysis to assign CDR3 sequences and most-parsimonious VDJ recombination scenarios. A later analysis defined each TCR beta chain by its CDR3 amino acid sequence plus V-gene family, and excluded reads lacking a unique V-gene family. In a later analysis, around 600 highly shared, low-generation-probability nucleotide sequences were removed to address suspected cross-contamination and a sequencing artifact. In a later analysis, a clonal expansion index for each public chain was calculated from normalized within-repertoire ranks of inferred template counts. In a later analysis, generation probabilities were computed with a VDJ recombination model fitted to out-of-frame rearrangements, and the resulting probabilities were checked against IGoR. Hypergeometric tests were used in a later analysis to score TCR-TCR, TCR-HLA and TCR-CMV co-occurrence, with a repertoire-size bias correction applied to the TCR pairs. False discovery rates were estimated in a later analysis by permuting HLA or CMV assignments 20 times. In a later analysis, co-occurring TCRs were grouped using DBSCAN, with TCRdist sequence similarity added in when clustering inside HLA-allele-positive subsets. Repertoires with fewer than 30,000 or more than 120,000 public chains were left out of co-occurrence clustering, as were a handful of repertoires with anomalous nucleotide sharing. TCRdb holds this immuneACCESS table with in-frame rearrangements only. Some clones are missing; in checked studies, unresolved V genes explain under half, and the rest has no known cause. The DNA was the basis for D and trimming; V, J and clone size are from that table. The sample profile shows more than 120,000 clones; 82% of them were found once. Around 2.6% of the sample is held by the ten biggest clonotypes.

About this clone itself: Which antigen it targets is not known. The record has no base qualities; no much larger clone is one base away.

The specimen was PBMCs. The origin of this receptor is a male donor in good health and CMV-seronegative. The sequence is built from TRBV6-1 and TRBJ2-5, and 8 junctional nucleotides match TRBD1. The J call is uncertain, as TRBJ2-7 better fits the DNA end. The CDR3 region has the sequence CASSGRGPSYEQYF. The DNA reads TGTGCCAGCTCAGGCAGGGGGCCCTCCTACGAGCAGTACTTC.